Detailed here is one TCR beta chain. The target antigen is unknown. At study entry, adolescents had tuberculin skin tests and IGRA screening. Method: immunoSEQ multiplex PCR; TCRdb's copy keeps in-frame clones and lacks some. The data contain roughly 34,000 clones, approximately 97% of them seen just once; the ten biggest clones take up less than 7.5%. The source of the sample is a study of T cells in tuberculosis. For the study at large: The T cells targeted glucose monomycolate, a mycobacterial lipid, via CD1B. Findings and limits, study-wide: Active tuberculosis alpha repertoires lay closer to GMM-specific TCRs than controls'.

Trimming removed 0 bases at V and 0 bases at J, with 12 bases between. The germline gives CDR1 MNHNS, CDR2 SASEGT. The CDR3 loop spans 17 amino acids. Sample: PBMCs. The rearrangement links TRBV6-1 to TRBJ1-3; no definite D call. This sequence originates from a donor aged 10 to 29 with latent tuberculosis or without tuberculosis infection. The CDR3 region has the DNA TGTGCCAGCAGTGAAGCTCTCTTAGACACCTCTGGAAACACCATATATTTT. Its protein product is CASSEALLDTSGNTIYF.